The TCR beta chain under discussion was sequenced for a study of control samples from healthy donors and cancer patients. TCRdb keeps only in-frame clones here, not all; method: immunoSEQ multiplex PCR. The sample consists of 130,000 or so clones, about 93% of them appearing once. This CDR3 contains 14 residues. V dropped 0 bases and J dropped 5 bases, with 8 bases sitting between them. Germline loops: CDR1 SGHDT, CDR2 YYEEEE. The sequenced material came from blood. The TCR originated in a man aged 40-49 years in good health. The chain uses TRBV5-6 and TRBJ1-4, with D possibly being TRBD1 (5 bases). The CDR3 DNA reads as TGTGCCAGCAGCTTGGCAGGGATCAATGAAAAACTGTTTTTT. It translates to CASSLAGINEKLFF. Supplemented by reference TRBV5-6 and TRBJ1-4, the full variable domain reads DAGVTQSPTHLIKTRGQQVTLRCSPKSGHDTVSWYQQALGQGPQFIFQYYEEEERQRGNFPDRFSGHQFPNYSSELNVNALLLGDSALYLCASSLAGINEKLFFGSGTQLSVL.